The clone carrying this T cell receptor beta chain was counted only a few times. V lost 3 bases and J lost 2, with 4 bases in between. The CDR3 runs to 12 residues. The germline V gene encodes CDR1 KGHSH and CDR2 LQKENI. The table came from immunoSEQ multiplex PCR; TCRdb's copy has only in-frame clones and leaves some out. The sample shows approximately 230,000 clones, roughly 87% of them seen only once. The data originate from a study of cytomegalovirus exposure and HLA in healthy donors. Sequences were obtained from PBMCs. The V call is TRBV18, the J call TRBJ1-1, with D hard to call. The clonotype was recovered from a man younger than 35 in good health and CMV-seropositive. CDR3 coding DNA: TGTGCCAGCTCACCCCAAAACACTGAAGCTTTCTTT. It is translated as CASSPQNTEAFF.